This is a list of T cell receptor beta chains from one sample in a study of blood T cell repertoires in COVID-19. Method: immunoSEQ multiplex PCR; TCRdb's copy keeps in-frame clones and lacks some. The sample lists a few hundred thousand clones; roughly 87% were seen once. Sequences were obtained from PBMCs or T cells enriched from blood (not recorded which). The receptor source for this set is a man aged 18 to 29 with acute COVID-19. The CDR3 runs from the conserved cysteine through the conserved F or W. The D gene is left open where the match is weak. Size tells how often a clone was seen (once, few, many) or the class of an expanded clone, and some rows leave it out.

d_call | j_call | v_call | clone_size | cdr3_nt | cdr3_aa
. | TRBJ2-6 | TRBV21-1 | . | TGTGCCAGCATACAAACCGGGGGACAGGGGGCTTCTGGGGCCAACGTCCTGACTTTC | CASIQTGGQGASGANVLTF
TRBD2 | TRBJ2-1 | TRBV4-2 | . | TGTGCCAGCAGCCAGACCGGGACTAGCGGGAGCTCCTACAATGAGCAGTTCTTC | CASSQTGTSGSSYNEQFF
. | TRBJ2-2 | TRBV19 | . | TGTGCCACCGCGACTGCGAACACCGGGGAGCTGTTTTTT | CATATANTGELFF
. | TRBJ2-3 | TRBV3-1/TRBV3-2 | . | TGTGCCAGCAGCCAGGAGGGGATATGGGGTCGGGATACGCAGTATTTT | CASSQEGIWGRDTQYF
. | TRBJ2-2 | TRBV6-9 | . | TGTGCCAGCATTTTAAAATTCGGGGAGCTGTTTTTT | CASILKFGELFF
. | TRBJ2-7 | TRBV4-2 | . | TGTGCCAGCAGCCGGGAGGAGTGGGTCCCTTTGTACGAGCAGTACTTC | CASSREEWVPLYEQYF
. | TRBJ1-2 | TRBV7-9 | . | TGTGCCAGCAGCTCGGCAGGGGTGCCTGGGGATGGCTACACCTTC | CASSSAGVPGDGYTF
. | TRBJ1-2 | TRBV28 | . | TGTGCCAGCAGGAAGGACAGCTTTAACTATGGCTACACCTTC | CASRKDSFNYGYTF
TRBD2 | TRBJ2-1 | TRBV14 | . | TGTGCCAGCAGCCAAGGAGGTACTAGCGGTTCTTACAATGAGCAGTTCTTC | CASSQGGTSGSYNEQFF
TRBD2 | TRBJ2-5 | TRBV7-6 | . | TGTGCCAGCAGCTTATTGGTCGGGGGGTTGGAGACCCAGTACTTC | CASSLLVGGLETQYF
. | TRBJ2-5 | TRBV3-1/TRBV3-2 | . | TGTGCCAGCAGCCAAGGAACCGGGCGGGCCGGGGAGACCCAGTACTTC | CASSQGTGRAGETQYF
. | TRBJ1-2 | TRBV2 | . | TGTGCCAGCAGTCGGGCCTCACAGGGACCCTATGGCTACACCTTC | CASSRASQGPYGYTF
. | TRBJ1-1 | TRBV10-3 | . | TGTGCCATCAGTGACCACACCAGGGCGAGTGAAGCTTTCTTT | CAISDHTRASEAFF
TRBD2 | TRBJ2-1 | TRBV2 | . | TGTGCCACCTTATGGAGTAGCGGGATCGAGCAGTTCTTC | CATLWSSGIEQFF
TRBD2 | TRBJ2-7 | TRBV2 | . | TGTGCCAGCAGGCTGGTAGCGGGAGCAGCGTACGAGCAGTACTTC | CASRLVAGAAYEQYF
. | TRBJ2-1 | TRBV5-8 | once | TGTGCCAGCAATTACCGGGACTCCAATGAGCAGTTCTTC | CASNYRDSNEQFF
TRBD2 | TRBJ2-3 | TRBV5-8 | . | TGTGCCAGCAGCTTGGGCCCCCTAGCGGGAGGGCCAGATACGCAGTATTTT | CASSLGPLAGGPDTQYF
TRBD2 | TRBJ2-3 | TRBV4-1 | . | TGCGCCAGCAGCCAATGGGCTAGCGGGAGGGCCCCAGATACGCAGTATTTT | CASSQWASGRAPDTQYF
. | TRBJ1-2 | TRBV14 | . | TGTGCCAGCAGCCAGTCAGGGGTTGGCTACACCTTC | CASSQSGVGYTF
TRBD2 | TRBJ2-7 | TRBV28 | . | TGTGCCAGCAGTTTGAGTCTAGCGGGGGTTAGCTCCTACGAGCAGTACTTC | CASSLSLAGVSSYEQYF
. | TRBJ2-3 | TRBV27 | . | TGTGCCAGCAGTTTATTCAGGGCCGTTAGCACAGATACGCAGTATTTT | CASSLFRAVSTDTQYF
TRBD2 | TRBJ2-1 | TRBV4-3 | few | TGCGCCAGCAGCCAAGGTAGCGGGAGTGTCAATGAGCAGTTCTTC | CASSQGSGSVNEQFF
TRBD1 | TRBJ1-3 | TRBV11-2 | . | TGTGCCAGCAGCCCCTCTCCGGGACAGGGGGAAAACACCATATATTTT | CASSPSPGQGENTIYF
. | TRBJ1-3 | TRBV18 | . | TGTGCCAGCTCACCTGATACAGGGTACTCTGGAAACACCATATATTTT | CASSPDTGYSGNTIYF
. | TRBJ1-2 | TRBV5-4 | . | TGTGCCAGCAGCTCCCGCCTAAGCTATGGCTACACCTTC | CASSSRLSYGYTF
TRBD1 | TRBJ1-2 | TRBV23-1 | . | TGCGCCAGCAGTCAATCGGAGGACAGGTGCTATGGCTACACCTTC | CASSQSEDRCYGYTF
. | TRBJ1-5 | TRBV19 | . | TGTGCCAGTAGTACACAGGGCGACGGCAATCAGCCCCAGCATTTT | CASSTQGDGNQPQHF
. | TRBJ1-1 | TRBV21-1 | . | TGTGCCAGCAGCAGGACAGGGCCGAACACTGAAGCTTTCTTT | CASSRTGPNTEAFF
TRBD1 | TRBJ1-2 | TRBV3-1/TRBV3-2 | . | TGTGCCAGCAGCCAGATAGCGGACAGGGGAGGCTACACCTTC | CASSQIADRGGYTF
. | TRBJ2-5 | TRBV5-1 | . | TGCGCCAGCAGCTTGGGACAGGTCGGGGAGACCCAGTACTTC | CASSLGQVGETQYF
. | TRBJ2-7 | TRBV14 | . | TGTGCCAGCAGCCAAGGCCTAAAAGGGGGGAGGGCCTTCTTCGAGCAGTACTTC | CASSQGLKGGRAFFEQYF
. | TRBJ1-5 | TRBV6-5 | few | TGTGCCAGCAGTTACTCGAGAATTCCCAATCAGCCCCAGCATTTT | CASSYSRIPNQPQHF
TRBD1 | TRBJ2-7 | TRBV27 | . | TGTGCCAGCAGTGTGTCCGGGACAGGTTACGAGCAGTACTTC | CASSVSGTGYEQYF
. | TRBJ1-2 | TRBV10-3 | . | TGTGCCATCAGTGAGTCAGGGAGCTATGGCTACACCTTC | CAISESGSYGYTF
. | TRBJ1-2 | TRBV5-4 | once | TGTGCCAGCAGCTTTAACGAGGGCTACACCTTC | CASSFNEGYTF
. | TRBJ2-7 | TRBV30 | . | TGTGCCGCCAACAGGGTGTCCTACGAGCAGTACTTC | CAANRVSYEQYF
. | TRBJ1-1 | TRBV19 | . | TGTGCCAGTAGTATAGAACAGGAAAGGACTGAAGCTTTCTTT | CASSIEQERTEAFF
. | TRBJ1-2 | TRBV11-3 | . | TGTGCCAGCAGCTTACCGGGACTCTCCCGTCAGGGCTACACCTTC | CASSLPGLSRQGYTF
. | TRBJ1-2 | TRBV20-1 | . | TGCAGTGCTAGTCAGGACTTATATGGCTACACCTTC | CSASQDLYGYTF
TRBD2 | TRBJ2-3 | TRBV4-1 | once | TGCGCCAGCAGCCAAGAGCCGGGACTAGCGGGAAATGTAGATACGCAGTATTTT | CASSQEPGLAGNVDTQYF
TRBD2 | TRBJ2-1 | TRBV28 | . | TGTGCCAGCAGCCTACACCGGACTAGCGGGAGTCCGGATGAGCAGTTCTTC | CASSLHRTSGSPDEQFF
. | TRBJ2-4 | TRBV5-5 | . | TGTGCCAGCAGCTTGGACGCGTTTCAGTACTTC | CASSLDAFQYF
TRBD1 | TRBJ1-6 | TRBV27 | . | TGTGCCAGCAAGCTTGAAGTGGGACAGGCGTCTAATTCACCCCTCCACTTT | CASKLEVGQASNSPLHF
. | TRBJ2-5 | TRBV12-3/TRBV12-4 | . | TGTGCCAGCGGTTCGGTCCAAGAGACCCAGTACTTC | CASGSVQETQYF
TRBD1 | TRBJ2-2 | TRBV28 | few | TGTGCCAGCAGTTCGGACAGGGGGCGCACCGGGGAGCTGTTTTTT | CASSSDRGRTGELFF
. | TRBJ2-7 | TRBV4-2 | . | TGTGCCAGCAGCCAAGCTACGACCTACGAGCAGTACTTC | CASSQATTYEQYF
. | TRBJ2-2 | TRBV27 | . | TGTGCCAGCAGTTTAGAACCGACAGGAGCCGGGGAGCTGTTTTTT | CASSLEPTGAGELFF
TRBD2 | TRBJ2-1 | TRBV28 | . | TGTGCCAGCAGTTACTACCAGGCGGGAGGGAATGAGCAGTTCTTC | CASSYYQAGGNEQFF
TRBD2 | TRBJ2-3 | TRBV9 | . | TGTGCCAGCAGCGTAGGAGGCGGGAGGAGCACAGATACGCAGTATTTT | CASSVGGGRSTDTQYF
TRBD2 | TRBJ2-3 | TRBV7-9 | once | TGTGCCAGCAGGTCGACGCCGGGACTAGCGGGAGGGGGGGCAGATACGCAGTATTTT | CASRSTPGLAGGGADTQYF
. | TRBJ2-5 | TRBV6-5 | once | TGTGCCAGCAGTTTACAGGAGACCCAGTACTTC | CASSLQETQYF
. | TRBJ2-1 | TRBV3-1/TRBV3-2 | . | TGTGCCAGCAGCCAAGGGACTTCCTCCTACAATGAGCAGTTCTTC | CASSQGTSSYNEQFF
. | TRBJ2-7 | TRBV12-3/TRBV12-4 | few | TGTGCCAGCAGTTCGTGGGCAACTGGGCAGTACTTC | CASSSWATGQYF